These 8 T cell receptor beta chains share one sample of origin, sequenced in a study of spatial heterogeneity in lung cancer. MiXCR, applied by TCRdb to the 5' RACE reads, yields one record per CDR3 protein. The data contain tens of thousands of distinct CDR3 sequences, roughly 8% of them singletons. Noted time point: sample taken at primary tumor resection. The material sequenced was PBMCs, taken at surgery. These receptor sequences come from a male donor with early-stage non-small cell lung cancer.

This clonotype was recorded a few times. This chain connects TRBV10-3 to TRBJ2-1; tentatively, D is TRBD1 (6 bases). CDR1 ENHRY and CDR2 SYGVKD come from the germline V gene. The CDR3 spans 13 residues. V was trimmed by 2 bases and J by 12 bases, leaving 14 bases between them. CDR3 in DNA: TGTGCCATCAGTGAGGGACAGCCTCCAGGGCAGTTCTTC. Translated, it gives CAISEGQPPGQFF.

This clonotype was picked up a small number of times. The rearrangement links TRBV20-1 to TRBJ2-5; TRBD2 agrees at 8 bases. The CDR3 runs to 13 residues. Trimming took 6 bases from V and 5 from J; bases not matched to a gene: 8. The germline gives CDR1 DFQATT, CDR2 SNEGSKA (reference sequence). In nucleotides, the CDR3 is TGCAGTGCCATGAGCGGGGGCGGTGAGACCCAGTACTTC. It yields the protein CSAMSGGGETQYF.

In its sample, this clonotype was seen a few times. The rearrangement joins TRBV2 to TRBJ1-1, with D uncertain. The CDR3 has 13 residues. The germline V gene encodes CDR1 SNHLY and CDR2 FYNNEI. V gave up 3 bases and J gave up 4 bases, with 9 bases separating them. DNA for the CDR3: TGTGCCAGCAGTGATCAAGGGTTCACTGAAGCTTTCTTT. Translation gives CASSDQGFTEAFF.

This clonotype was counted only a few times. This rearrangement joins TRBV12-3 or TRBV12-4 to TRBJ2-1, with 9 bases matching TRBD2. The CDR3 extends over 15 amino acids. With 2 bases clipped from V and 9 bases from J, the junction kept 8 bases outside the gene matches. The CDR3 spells CASSLRFPAGGEQFF. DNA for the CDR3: TGTGCCAGCAGTTTAAGATTCCCAGCGGGAGGTGAGCAGTTCTTC.

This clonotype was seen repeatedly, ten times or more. The CDR3 reads CASSLMDIQYF. The CDR3 DNA follows: TGTGCCAGCAGCCTAATGGACATTCAGTACTTC. The chain combines TRBV5-5 with TRBJ2-4; D not resolved. CDR1 is SGHKS and CDR2 is YYEKEE in the germline V gene (reference sequence). CDR3 length: 11 amino acids. Trimming removed 4 bases from V and 8 bases from J, with 7 bases in between.

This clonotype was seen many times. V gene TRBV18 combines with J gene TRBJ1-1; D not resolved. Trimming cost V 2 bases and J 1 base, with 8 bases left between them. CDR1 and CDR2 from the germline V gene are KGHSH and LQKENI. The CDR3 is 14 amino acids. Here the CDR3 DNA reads TGTGCCAGCTCACCAGCCCAGCCGAACACTGAAGCTTTCTTT. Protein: CASSPAQPNTEAFF.

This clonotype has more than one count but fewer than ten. The CDR3, as DNA: TGCGCCAGCAGCCAAGAAGGTACGGCCTCTGGGGCCAACGTCCTGACTTTC. Translating gives CASSQEGTASGANVLTF. This chain connects TRBV4-1 to TRBJ2-6; D not certain. In germline, CDR1 is MGHRA, CDR2 YSYEKL. With 0 bases removed from V and 0 bases from J, the gap between germline ends came to 9 bases. This CDR3 region has 17 residues.

The CDR3 nucleotides read TGCGCCAGCAGCCAAGTATGGGCAACCTCCTACAATGAGCAGTTCTTC. Translating gives CASSQVWATSYNEQFF. V gene TRBV4-3 combines with J gene TRBJ2-1; D is undetermined. Germline V gene lookup returns CDR1 LGHNA and CDR2 YSLEER. V was cut by 1 base and J by 0 bases, with 10 bases left in between. There are 16 residues in the CDR3.